The 30 T cell receptor beta chains below were found in one sample sequenced in a study of glioma-infiltrating T cells after dendritic cell vaccination (dated by TCRdb to 2015 to 2016). The library was obtained by the immunoSEQ multiplex PCR assay. Entries here come from immuneACCESS through TCRdb and include only in-frame sequences with V and J called. Some clones fail to appear in such tables; in the studies checked, an unresolved V gene covers under half of the shortfall, and the cause of the remainder is unknown. The sample has approximately 93,000 clones on record, 85% of them singletons. Together, the top ten hold 8.5% of the sample. The time point label here, explained by the study, means: after dendritic cell vaccination, including at tumor progression/relapse. The starting material was blood, obtained after dendritic cell vaccination. The receptors shown here come from a human donor with glioblastoma.

In its sample, this clone was seen a few times. The junction and the germline gene differ at one end; a read error may be behind it. The chain employs TRBV19 and TRBJ2-1, with unresolved D. This CDR3 is built from 11 residues. Germline V gives CDR1 LNHDA, CDR2 SQIVND (reference sequence). CDR3 sequence: CASSIGARTLF. The CDR3, as DNA: TGTGCCAGTAGTATAGGCGCAAGAACCCTCTTC.

A word on this clone: An end of the junction differs from the germline gene, which may be a read error. The chain joins TRBV18 to TRBJ1-1, with D possibly being TRBD1 (6 bases). CDR3 size: 11 residues. The germline V gene encodes CDR1 KGHSH and CDR2 LQKENI. CDR3 bases: TGTGCCACCACAACAAAGACAGGTATCTCGTTT. Amino acid sequence: CATTTKTGISF.

The rearrangement joins TRBV4-2 to TRBJ2-1; 9 nucleotides align to TRBD1. This CDR3 has 15 amino acids. With V trimmed by 4 bases and J by 8 bases, 9 bases remained unmatched. CDR1 and CDR2 (germline): LGHNA, YNFKEQ. The CDR3 here is CASSPRDREFDEQFF. CDR3 in DNA: TGTGCCAGCAGCCCCCGGGACAGGGAATTTGATGAGCAGTTCTTC.

This clone showed up just once. CDR3 DNA sequence: TGTGCCAGCAGCGTTCCCGGCGGGGGAGACACCGGGGAGCTGTTTTTT. Translating it yields CASSVPGGGDTGELFF. The rearrangement joins TRBV9 to TRBJ2-2, with 7 bases aligning to TRBD2. Per germline, CDR1 SGDLS and CDR2 YYNGEE. Unmatched junction bases numbered 7, after V lost 2 bases and J lost 3 bases. The CDR3 totals 16 residues.

The rearrangement joins TRBV6-5 to TRBJ2-5, with D possibly being TRBD1 (6 bases). The end of the DNA aligns better with TRBJ2-7, so the J call may be wrong. Per the germline V gene, CDR1 is MNHEY and CDR2 is SVGAGI. This CDR3 is built from 15 residues. CDR3 sequence (DNA): TGTGCCAGCAGTTACGGCAACAGGGTCACCTACGAGCAGTACTTC. It is translated as CASSYGNRVTYEQYF.

The CDR3: CASSRGQGVGTDTQYF. The CDR3 DNA reads TGCGCCAGCAGCCGTGGACAGGGTGTGGGCACAGATACGCAGTATTTT. The V gene is TRBV4-1, the J gene TRBJ2-3; 8 nucleotides match TRBD1. The V segment lost 4 bases and the J segment 1 base; nucleotides outside the gene matches: 7. Germline values: CDR1 MGHRA, CDR2 YSYEKL. The CDR3 spans 16 residues.

This clone occurred once. This rearrangement joins TRBV29-1 to TRBJ2-1; TRBD1 matches 10 bases. Trimming removed 1 base from V and 3 bases from J; junction bases left unmatched: 6. The CDR3 has 16 residues. Germline CDR1 SQVTM, CDR2 ANQGSEA. CDR3 loop: CSVEAGTGAIYNEQFF. DNA of the CDR3: TGCAGCGTTGAAGCCGGGACAGGGGCAATCTACAATGAGCAGTTCTTC.

This chain uses TRBV15 with TRBJ2-7, with 7 bases aligning to TRBD2. Losses at the gene ends were 0 bases for V and 2 bases for J; bases not matched to a gene: 7. Germline loops: CDR1 LNHNV, CDR2 YYDKDF (reference sequence). CDR3 length: 16 residues. Here the CDR3 DNA reads TGTGCCACCAGCAGAGATCTTGCGGGGGTACCCTACGAGCAGTACTTC. This gives the protein CATSRDLAGVPYEQYF.

The chain combines TRBV7-2 with TRBJ2-3; D might be TRBD2 (6 bases). V dropped 0 bases and J dropped 4 bases, with 23 bases sitting between them. The V gene's germline CDR1 is SGHTA and CDR2 FQGNSA. The CDR3 is made up of 19 amino acids. CDR3 in DNA: TGTGCCAGCAGCTTAGCGGAGGTTGTAGGGCTTAGGAGGGCAGATACGCAGTATTTT. Protein: CASSLAEVVGLRRADTQYF.

The gene calls are TRBV11-1 and TRBJ2-3; a weak D match, TRBD1 (6 bases). The CDR3 runs to 16 residues. Trimming removed 5 bases at V and 2 bases at J, with 17 bases between. CDR1 is SGHAT and CDR2 is FQDESV in the germline V gene (reference sequence). The CDR3 sequence: CASSDTSGTTTDTQYF. CDR3 nucleotides: TGTGCCAGCAGCGACACTTCCGGGACAACCACAGATACGCAGTATTTT.

The chain employs TRBV11-2 and TRBJ1-5; tentative D call: TRBD1 (5 bases). With 5 bases removed from V and 2 bases from J, the gap between germline ends came to 13 bases. The germline CDR1 and CDR2 sequences are SGHAT and FQNNGV. The CDR3 sequence is 15 residues long. The CDR3, as DNA: TGTGCCAGCAGCCAGGGCGCCAAGGGCAATCAGCCCCAGCATTTT. Translation gives CASSQGAKGNQPQHF.

The genes are TRBV15 and TRBJ2-2; possibly TRBD1 for D (6 bases). This CDR3 is 16 amino acids long. CDR1 is LNHNV, CDR2 YYDKDF, per germline (reference sequence). V was clipped by 1 base and J by 4 bases, with 13 bases between them. CDR3 nucleotides: TGTGCCACCAGCAGAGCGGCTGGGGGCTTCACCGGGGAGCTGTTTTTT. Its translation is CATSRAAGGFTGELFF. The full variable domain, rest sourced from reference TRBV15 and TRBJ2-2, is DAMVIQNPRYQVTQFGKPVTLSCSQTLNHNVMYWYQQKSSQAPKLLFHYYDKDFNNEADTPDNFQSRRPNTSFCFLDIRSPGLGDTAMYLCATSRAAGGFTGELFFGEGSRLTVL.

V and J are TRBV6-5 and TRBJ2-6; 7 bases fit TRBD1. The V segment lost 6 bases and the J segment 2 bases; nucleotides outside the gene matches: 4. CDR3 length equals 15 residues. Germline loops: CDR1 MNHEY, CDR2 SVGAGI. The CDR3 coding sequence is TGTGCCAGCAGCAAAGACAGGGCTGGGGCCAACGTCCTGACTTTC. Translated: CASSKDRAGANVLTF.

The rearrangement joins TRBV19 to TRBJ2-1, with 12 positions matching TRBD2. The CDR3 is 14 residues long. The junction had 3 bases not matched to a gene; V was cut back by 9 bases and J by 3 bases. Germline-derived CDR1 and CDR2 are LNHDA and SQIVND (reference sequence). The CDR3 protein is CASGGLAGYNEQFF. CDR3 in DNA: TGTGCCAGCGGGGGACTAGCGGGCTACAATGAGCAGTTCTTC.

J is TRBJ1-4 and V is TRBV6-5; TRBD1 agrees at 8 bases. This CDR3 is built from 14 residues. The V segment lost 5 bases and the J segment 7 bases; nucleotides outside the gene matches: 6. Per the germline V gene, CDR1 is MNHEY and CDR2 is SVGAGI. The chain's CDR3 is CASSLRGPGEKLFF. CDR3 in DNA: TGTGCCAGCAGTCTCAGGGGGCCGGGTGAAAAACTGTTTTTT.

J is TRBJ1-5 and V is TRBV18; a possible D gene is TRBD1 (6 bases). CDR3 size: 15 residues. Germline-derived CDR1 and CDR2 are KGHSH and LQKENI. V was pared by 3 bases and J by 8 bases, with 17 bases between. The CDR3 nucleotides read TGTGCCAGCTCACCTGAGGGGGACCCCTCGGAGCCCCAGCATTTT. This translates into CASSPEGDPSEPQHF. The full variable domain, completed using reference TRBV18 and TRBJ1-5, is NAGVMQNPRHLVRRRGQEARLRCSPMKGHSHVYWYRQLPEEGLKFMVYLQKENIIDESGMPKERFSAEFPKEGPSILRIQQVVRGDSAAYFCASSPEGDPSEPQHFGDGTRLSIL.

This chain connects TRBV27 to TRBJ2-2; 9 nucleotides match TRBD1. Germline lookup yields CDR1 MNHEY and CDR2 SMNVEV (reference sequence). Trimming at V came to 7 bases and at J to 3 bases, leaving 12 bases not matched to a gene. CDR3 length equals 17 residues. CDR3 in DNA: TGTGCCAGCACCCAAAAAACCGGGACAGGGTACACCGGGGAGCTGTTTTTT. Amino acid sequence: CASTQKTGTGYTGELFF.

This chain links TRBV7-9 with TRBJ2-5; 10 bases are a match to TRBD2. There are 16 residues in the CDR3. The V and J ends lost 1 base and 3 bases, in that order; junction bases with no gene match: 5. Germline V gives CDR1 SEHNR, CDR2 FQNEAQ (reference sequence). The CDR3 region is CASSLGLAGGKETQYF. Written as DNA, the CDR3 is TGTGCCAGCAGCTTAGGATTAGCGGGGGGCAAAGAGACCCAGTACTTC. The full variable domain, rest sourced from reference TRBV7-9 and TRBJ2-5, is DTGVSQNPRHKITKRGQNVTFRCDPISEHNRLYWYRQTLGQGPEFLTYFQNEAQLEKSRLLSDRFSAERPKGSFSTLEIQRTEQGDSAMYLCASSLGLAGGKETQYFGPGTRLLVL.

This clone was observed a single time. The chain has TRBV7-9 and TRBJ2-7; D perhaps matches TRBD1 (5 bases). CDR3 length equals 16 residues. The germline gives CDR1 SEHNR, CDR2 FQNEAQ (reference sequence). The V end lost 1 base, the J end lost 3 bases, and 16 bases lay between the germline ends. CDR3 DNA sequence: TGTGCCAGCAGCTTAGAGCTAGGGTACCAGGGCTACGAGCAGTACTTC. Protein product: CASSLELGYQGYEQYF. The variable domain in full, completed from reference TRBV7-9 and TRBJ2-7, reads DTGVSQNPRHKITKRGQNVTFRCDPISEHNRLYWYRQTLGQGPEFLTYFQNEAQLEKSRLLSDRFSAERPKGSFSTLEIQRTEQGDSAMYLCASSLELGYQGYEQYFGPGTRLTVT.

The gene calls are TRBV7-3 and TRBJ2-3; the D gene is possibly TRBD2 (6 bases). The germline V and J ends were trimmed by 5 bases and 1 base, with 10 bases remaining between them. The CDR3 is 14 residues long. The germline gives CDR1 SGHTA, CDR2 FQGTGA. The CDR3 bases are TGTGCCAGCAGCGAGGGACTGCGCACAGATACGCAGTATTTT. Encoded protein: CASSEGLRTDTQYF.

The chain joins TRBV4-1 to TRBJ2-7, with 7 bases aligning to TRBD1. Trimming removed 1 base from V and 2 bases from J; junction bases left unmatched: 11. Germline-derived CDR1 and CDR2 are MGHRA and YSYEKL. The CDR3 runs to 17 residues. CDR3: CASSQGPPEQGAYEQYF. CDR3 bases: TGCGCCAGCAGCCAAGGCCCGCCGGAGCAGGGGGCCTACGAGCAGTACTTC.

The rearrangement uses TRBV5-4 and TRBJ2-3; 9 bases agree with TRBD2. The ends lost 5 bases at V and 4 bases at J; junction bases unmatched: 8. The CDR3 runs 15 residues. CDR1 and CDR2 from the germline V gene are SGHNT and YYREEE (reference sequence). CDR3 nucleotides: TGTGCCAGCAGGACCGGGACTAGCACGGCAGATACGCAGTATTTT. It codes for CASRTGTSTADTQYF.

The genes are TRBV5-6 and TRBJ1-2, with 7 bases fitting TRBD1. Germline V gives CDR1 SGHDT, CDR2 YYEEEE. This CDR3 spans 16 amino acids. The V segment lost 4 bases and the J segment 0 bases; nucleotides outside the gene matches: 9. The CDR3 sequence: CASSTPRTGANYGYTF. The CDR3 DNA reads TGTGCCAGCAGCACACCTAGGACAGGAGCTAACTATGGCTACACCTTC.

This chain links TRBV5-1 with TRBJ2-7; the match to TRBD2 covers 10 bases. Trimming removed 0 bases from V and 5 bases from J; junction bases left unmatched: 5. This CDR3 comprises 15 residues. From germline, CDR1 is SGHRS and CDR2 YFSETQ. In nucleotides, the CDR3 is TGCGCCAGCAGCTTGGGGGCTAGCGGGAGTGACGAGCAGTACTTC. This translates into CASSLGASGSDEQYF.

The chain couples TRBV10-3 to TRBJ1-2; TRBD1 matches at 7 bases. Germline assignment: CDR1 ENHRY and CDR2 SYGVKD. This CDR3 comprises 14 residues. V was clipped by 5 bases and J by 2 bases; unmatched bases: 5. The CDR3 region has the DNA TGTGCCATCAGTATAGGACAGGAAAACTATGGCTACACCTTC. The encoded protein is CAISIGQENYGYTF.

This sequence joins TRBV6-5 and TRBJ2-5; 9 bases fit TRBD1. Germline CDR1 and CDR2: MNHEY and SVGAGI. The V gene end was trimmed by 6 bases and the J gene end by 5 bases; junction bases not matched to a gene: 7. The CDR3 runs to 14 residues. The CDR3 coding sequence is TGTGCCAGCAGAACCGGGACAGGGAGGGAGACCCAGTACTTC. Amino acid sequence: CASRTGTGRETQYF.

As DNA, the CDR3 is TGTGCCAGCAGTCCAGGGGACTACGAGCAGTACTTC. Translating it yields CASSPGDYEQYF. V usage is TRBV6-5 and J usage is TRBJ2-7; maybe TRBD1 (6 bases). The germline gives CDR1 MNHEY, CDR2 SVGAGI. The CDR3 has 12 residues. Trimming cost V 5 bases and J 3 bases, with 8 bases left between them.

CDR3 nucleotides: TGTGCCAGCAGCCAGGGACAGGGGAACACTGAAGCTTTCTTT. Encoded protein: CASSQGQGNTEAFF. The V and J genes are TRBV7-9 and TRBJ1-1, with TRBD1 matching 9 bases. V shed 5 bases, J shed 1 base, and the junction held 2 bases outside the gene matches. The CDR3 spans 14 residues. Looked up from germline, CDR1 is SEHNR and CDR2 is FQNEAQ (reference sequence).

The CDR3 DNA sequence: TGTGCCAGCAGCTTAGCCGAGGGGAGGATCACCGGGGAGCTGTTTTTT. It encodes CASSLAEGRITGELFF. The genes are TRBV7-6 and TRBJ2-2, with D possibly matching TRBD2 (6 bases). The CDR3 contains 16 residues. CDR1 is SGHVS, CDR2 FNYEAQ, per germline. V was trimmed by 0 bases and J by 4 bases, leaving 12 bases between them.

This chain uses TRBV7-3 with TRBJ2-7; a possible D gene is TRBD2 (6 bases). CDR1 and CDR2 (germline): SGHTA, FQGTGA. V lost 5 bases and J lost 3, with 14 bases in between. The CDR3 totals 14 residues. The CDR3 DNA follows: TGTGCCAGCAGCCCCCCGGGGGTGGACTACGAGCAGTACTTC. Translating gives CASSPPGVDYEQYF.